Below, 2 T cell receptor beta chains from the same sample are listed, as sequenced in a study of early T cells in non-severe SARS-CoV-2 infection. TCRdb called the 5' RACE reads again in MiXCR, with one record for every CDR3 protein. Seen here are roughly 53,000 distinct CDR3 sequences, under 11% observed once, and the top ten hold roughly 4.8%. The sequenced sample was whole blood. These receptors came from an adult who was a healthcare worker with PCR-confirmed SARS-CoV-2 infection or an uninfected control (not recorded which).

This clonotype was detected a few times. The chain recombines TRBV10-3 with TRBJ2-7; no clear D. CDR3 length: 11 amino acids. CDR1 is ENHRY and CDR2 is SYGVKD in the germline V gene. With 4 bases removed from V and 7 bases from J, the gap between germline ends came to 8 bases. The CDR3: CAISVLGEQYF. Written as DNA, the CDR3 is TGTGCCATCAGTGTACTGGGAGAGCAGTACTTC.

This clonotype was found many times. The genes are TRBV5-5 and TRBJ2-5; 11 nucleotides line up with TRBD2. This CDR3 is 18 amino acids long. V lost 4 bases, J lost 1 base, and 12 bases stayed unmatched. Germline-derived CDR1 and CDR2 are SGHKS and YYEKEE (reference sequence). The CDR3 sequence: CASSPPGLAGGIQETQYF. In DNA form, the CDR3 reads TGTGCCAGCAGCCCGCCGGGCCTAGCGGGAGGCATCCAAGAGACCCAGTACTTC.